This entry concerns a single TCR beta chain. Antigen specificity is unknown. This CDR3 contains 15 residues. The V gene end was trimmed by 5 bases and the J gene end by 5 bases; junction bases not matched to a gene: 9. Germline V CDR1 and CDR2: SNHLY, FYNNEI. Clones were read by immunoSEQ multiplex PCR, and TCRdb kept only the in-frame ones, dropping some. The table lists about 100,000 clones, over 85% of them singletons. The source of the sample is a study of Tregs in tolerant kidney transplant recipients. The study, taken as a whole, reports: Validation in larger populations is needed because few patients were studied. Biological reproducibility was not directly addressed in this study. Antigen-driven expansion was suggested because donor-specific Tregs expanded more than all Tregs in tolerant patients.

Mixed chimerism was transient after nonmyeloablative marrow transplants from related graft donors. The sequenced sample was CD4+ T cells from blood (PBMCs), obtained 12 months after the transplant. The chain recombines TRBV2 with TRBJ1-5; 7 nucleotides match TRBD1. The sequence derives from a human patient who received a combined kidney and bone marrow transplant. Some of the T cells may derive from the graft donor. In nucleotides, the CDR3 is TGTGCCAGCAGTTCCCGACAGGGCCTATATCAGCCCCAGCATTTT. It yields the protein CASSSRQGLYQPQHF. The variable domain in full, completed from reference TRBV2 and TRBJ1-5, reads EPEVTQTPSHQVTQMGQEVILRCVPISNHLYFYWYRQILGQKVEFLVSFYNNEISEKSEIFDDQFSVERPDGSNFTLKIRSTKLEDSAMYFCASSSRQGLYQPQHFGDGTRLSIL.